This TCR beta chain was sequenced during a study of cytomegalovirus exposure and HLA in healthy donors. As regards this clone: Its matching antigen is unknown.

The CDR3 is 11 residues long. Germline assignment: CDR1 MNHEY and CDR2 SVGAGI. Trimming removed 2 bases from V and 9 bases from J, with 7 bases in between. Study outcomes and limitations: A later analysis showed TCR association rates differing by HLA locus, peaking at DRB1 and lowest at HLA-C. In a later analysis, TCR beta V- and J-gene trimming was associated with a missense DCLRE1C variant. In a later analysis, a genetic analysis reported fewer productive-TCR N-insertions in an Asian-associated ancestry cluster than the cohort average.

PCR employed 60 Vbeta and 13 Jbeta primers. Clones were read by immunoSEQ multiplex PCR, and TCRdb kept only the in-frame ones, dropping some. Of 55,000 to 75,000 clones listed, around 74% are singletons. The sequence came from a human donor in good health. Sequenced material: PBMCs. The chain is built from TRBV6-5 and TRBJ1-2, with a tentative D call TRBD1 (6 bases). CDR3 loop: CASSYRDSYTF. CDR3 nucleotide sequence: TGTGCCAGCAGTTACAGGGACAGCTACACCTTC.